A single TCR beta chain is shown here with its context. No antigen is known for it. No much larger clonotype is one base removed from it; base qualities were not supplied. The receptor library was made with 5' RACE. The instrument given in TCRdb is NextSeq 500. To correct for sequencing error and PCR bias, the TCR library protocol tagged individual cDNA molecules with unique molecular identifiers. Sequencing covered both TCR alpha and beta chains, and within each sample the abundances of alpha and beta sequences were tightly co-correlated. Per the authors' processing: Decombinator V4 was used to annotate TCR sequences for V gene, J gene and CDR3. TCRs were defined as expanded if a significant change between any two time points was detected under a Poisson model with p below 0.0001. TCR abundances were normalised to the total number of TCRs sequenced per sample and expressed as counts per million. A search of VDJdb, accessed on 1 November 2021, was run for TCRs annotated to CMV, EBV and SARS-CoV-2, with TCRs annotated for multiple antigens excluded. TCRdb redid the processing of the public reads, applying fastp at Q25 and MiXCR, and retained in-frame beta chains. A single entry per CDR3 protein holds the most common genes and DNA from its merged rows. TCRdb, not the original authors, processed these V and J calls. The sample table holds 65,000 to 80,000 distinct CDR3 sequences, of which approximately 13% were seen once. The top ten clones comprise roughly 6% of the sample.

This sample stems from a study of early T cells in non-severe SARS-CoV-2 infection listed by TCRdb under 2021. About the investigation overall: Because TCR sequencing was done on bulk RNA from unsorted whole blood, the alpha and beta chains could not be paired.

General study outcomes and caveats: VDJdb matching was skewed toward anti-spike CD8 responses and likely underestimated virus-specific expansions by missing private and CD4 specificities.

This was a case-control study nested in a cohort of healthcare workers in London, UK, who had nasopharyngeal swab PCR tests and blood samples taken every week. Healthcare workers were enrolled in the week of the UK lockdown, from 23 to 31 March 2020, and were followed every week for up to roughly 16 weeks. The clonotype was recovered from an adult who was a healthcare worker with PCR-confirmed SARS-CoV-2 infection or an uninfected control (not recorded which). Material: whole blood.

The DNA sequence is given as TGTGCCAGCTCATTAGGGGCCTCCCAGGGAACTGAAGCTTTCTTT. Translation gives CASSLGASQGTEAFF. The chain employs TRBV18 and TRBJ1-1, with TRBD1 perhaps the D gene, on 5 matching bases. CDR1 KGHSH and CDR2 LQKENI are derived from the germline V gene. Cut back by 5 bases and 5 bases, the V and J ends lie 18 bases apart. Measured from the cysteine to the phenylalanine, the CDR3 is 15 residues long. The kept DNA is CDR3 alone, 45 bases in frame from the first base. Beyond the CDR3, the reference TRBV18 and TRBJ1-1 genes provide the residues; the full variable domain reads: NAGVMQNPRHLVRRRGQEARLRCSPMKGHSHVYWYRQLPEEGLKFMVYLQKENIIDESGMPKERFSAEFPKEGPSILRIQQVVRGDSAAYFCASSLGASQGTEAFFGQGTRLTVV.